A single sample gave rise to the 25 T cell receptor beta chains below, sequenced in a study of identical twins. TCRdb analysed the 5' RACE reads with MiXCR anew, one entry per CDR3 protein. The sample contains roughly 700,000 distinct CDR3 sequences, 8.6% of which appear only once. The same specimen was also included in a second study, on yellow fever vaccine responses in identical twins.

Specimen: PBMCs. These receptors all come from a woman under 30 in good health.

This clonotype was picked up a small number of times. The chain carries TRBV11-2 and TRBJ1-2, with a possible D match to TRBD1 (6 bases). The V gene's germline CDR1 is SGHAT and CDR2 FQNNGV. The V gene lost 2 bases and the J gene lost 6 bases, with 10 bases spanning the gap. The CDR3 is 13 residues long. CDR3 coding DNA: TGTGCCAGCAGCTTAAGGGGGAGAAATGGCTACACCTTC. This sequence encodes CASSLRGRNGYTF.

This clonotype was seen many times. The chain couples TRBV4-3 to TRBJ2-1; D unresolved. Looked up from germline, CDR1 is LGHNA and CDR2 is YSLEER. Trimming left V 0 bases short and J 6 bases short, with 9 bases between. CDR3 size: 14 residues. CDR3 amino acids: CASSQDLFSNEQFF. In DNA, the CDR3 is TGCGCCAGCAGCCAAGACTTGTTTAGCAATGAGCAGTTCTTC.

There are a few counts of this clonotype. This chain links TRBV5-1 with TRBJ2-3; TRBD2 is a possible D gene (7 bases). With 6 bases removed from V and 4 bases from J, the gap between germline ends came to 18 bases. Germline V gene sequence: CDR1 SGHRS, CDR2 YFSETQ. The CDR3 totals 15 residues. The CDR3 is CASTLGGAASDTQYF. The CDR3 nucleotides are TGCGCCAGCACTCTGGGGGGGGCGGCATCAGATACGCAGTATTTT.

The V gene is TRBV28, the J gene TRBJ2-1; possible D gene TRBD2, 6 bases. V was cut by 5 bases and J by 7 bases, with 15 bases left in between. Germline lookup yields CDR1 MDHEN and CDR2 SYDVKM. The CDR3 consists of 14 residues. CDR3 loop: CASSRSGSRNEQFF. The CDR3 bases are TGTGCCAGCAGTCGAAGCGGGTCCAGGAATGAGCAGTTCTTC.

This clonotype was recorded a few times. The genes are TRBV5-1 and TRBJ1-4; D might be TRBD1 (6 bases). Trimming cost V 2 bases and J 1 base, with 6 bases left between them. This CDR3 region has 14 residues. The germline V gene encodes CDR1 SGHRS and CDR2 YFSETQ. The CDR3: CASSLQGTNEKLFF. The CDR3 nucleotides are TGCGCCAGCAGCTTACAGGGAACTAATGAAAAACTGTTTTTT.

The chain couples TRBV7-9 to TRBJ2-3; no firm D call. CDR3 size: 16 residues. Trimming shortened V by 4 bases and J by 3 bases, and 17 bases separated the two germline ends. Looked up from germline, CDR1 is SEHNR and CDR2 is FQNEAQ (reference sequence). The CDR3 here is CASSSQSLWGTDTQYF. The CDR3 DNA is TGTGCCAGCAGCTCTCAATCTTTATGGGGAACAGATACGCAGTATTTT.

The gene calls are TRBV4-1 and TRBJ1-2; TRBD1 matches 7 bases. The V and J ends lost 0 bases and 6 bases, in that order; junction bases with no gene match: 4. CDR3 length equals 14 residues. Germline assignment: CDR1 MGHRA and CDR2 YSYEKL. The CDR3 spells CASSQEGGADGYTF. The CDR3 DNA follows: TGCGCCAGCAGCCAAGAAGGGGGCGCAGATGGCTACACCTTC.

This clonotype has at least ten counts. The chain combines TRBV24-1 with TRBJ1-2, with a tentative D call TRBD1 (5 bases). Looked up from germline, CDR1 is KGHDR and CDR2 is SFDVKD. The CDR3 loop spans 12 amino acids. The germline V and J ends were trimmed by 4 bases and 8 bases, with 10 bases remaining between them. The DNA for the CDR3 is TGTGCCACCAGTGAAGCCAGGGACGGCTACACCTTC. This encodes CATSEARDGYTF.

The table lists this clonotype with a few counts. The chain couples TRBV6-1 to TRBJ2-5; unclear D gene. Deletions cut 5 bases from V and 8 bases from J, with 18 bases between. Germline V gives CDR1 MNHNS, CDR2 SASEGT. CDR3 size: 14 residues. The CDR3 loop is CASSPGSVKVTQYF. The DNA of the CDR3 is TGTGCCAGCAGTCCCGGGTCCGTTAAAGTAACCCAGTACTTC.

This clonotype was found a few times. The rearrangement links TRBV12-3 or TRBV12-4 to TRBJ2-7; D unresolved. The V and J ends lost 6 bases and 5 bases respectively, with 17 bases between them. The CDR3 is 14 amino acids. The CDR3 coding sequence is TGTGCCAGCAGGGACGACACTTTGGTCCACGAGCAGTACTTC. Its translation is CASRDDTLVHEQYF.

This clonotype was counted between two and nine times. V and J are TRBV28 and TRBJ2-7; D perhaps matches TRBD1 (5 bases). V lost 3 bases and J lost 9, with 12 bases in between. This CDR3 contains 12 residues. CDR1 MDHEN and CDR2 SYDVKM come from the germline V gene. The CDR3 sequence: CASSFQDSRQYF. CDR3 nucleotide sequence: TGTGCCAGCAGTTTCCAAGACAGTAGGCAGTACTTC. Full variable domain (rest looked up from reference TRBV28 and TRBJ2-7): DVKVTQSSRYLVKRTGEKVFLECVQDMDHENMFWYRQDPGLGLRLIYFSYDVKMKEKGDIPEGYSVSREKKERFSLILESASTNQTSMYLCASSFQDSRQYFGPGTRLTVT.

Many counts were recorded for this clonotype. The chain is built from TRBV5-6 and TRBJ2-7; D ambiguous. Germline V gene data show CDR1 as SGHDT and CDR2 as YYEEEE. Trimming removed 0 bases from V and 0 bases from J, with 10 bases in between. This CDR3 contains 15 residues. CDR3 DNA sequence: TGTGCCAGCAGCTTGGTTGGTAGAGCCTCCTACGAGCAGTACTTC. This sequence encodes CASSLVGRASYEQYF.

This clonotype was observed a few times. V gene TRBV12-5 combines with J gene TRBJ2-1; D is unclear. CDR1 is LGHNT, CDR2 FRNRAP, per germline. V lost 1 base and J lost 8, with 6 bases in between. The length of the CDR3 is 12 residues. CDR3 coding DNA: TGTGCTAGTGGTTTGGGACTTGATGAGCAGTTCTTC. This encodes CASGLGLDEQFF.

This clonotype was counted only a few times. The rearrangement links TRBV5-1 to TRBJ2-7; no clear D. Trimming cost V 0 bases and J 0 bases, with 10 bases left between them. Germline CDR1 and CDR2: SGHRS and YFSETQ. The CDR3 has 15 amino acids. CDR3 loop: CASSLDTADSYEQYF. The CDR3 DNA is TGCGCCAGCAGCTTGGATACTGCGGACTCCTACGAGCAGTACTTC.

The V call is TRBV15, the J call TRBJ1-5, with D possibly TRBD1 on 6 matching bases. Looked up from germline, CDR1 is LNHNV and CDR2 is YYDKDF (reference sequence). V shed 6 bases and J shed 9 bases, with 21 bases lying between them. The CDR3 sequence is 15 residues long. CDR3 loop: CATREPTGDSTPQHF. CDR3 nucleotide sequence: TGTGCCACCAGAGAACCGACAGGCGATAGTACGCCCCAGCATTTT.

This clonotype was picked up a small number of times. The CDR3 bases are TGCGCCAGCAGCCAAGGTCGCGGGAGAGGAGATACGCAGTATTTT. This translates into CASSQGRGRGDTQYF. This chain joins TRBV4-3 and TRBJ2-3; 7 bases match TRBD2. Germline CDR1 is LGHNA and CDR2 is YSLEER. The CDR3 runs to 15 residues. V lost 1 base and J lost 5; bases outside the gene matches: 6.

On this clonotype: At one boundary the junction diverges from the germline segment, which might be a read error. J is TRBJ2-1 and V is TRBV27, with 11 bases lining up with TRBD2. Germline V lookup: CDR1 MNHEY, CDR2 SMNVEV (reference sequence). This CDR3 is built from 13 residues. The CDR3 loop is CASSLIAGGPLIF. The CDR3 DNA reads TGTGCCAGCAGCCTGATAGCGGGAGGGCCGTTGATTTTC.

This clonotype was seen a few times. CDR3 sequence: CASSRGLAYEQFF. In DNA form, the CDR3 reads TGCGCCAGCAGCCGCGGACTAGCCTATGAGCAGTTCTTC. The V gene is TRBV5-1, the J gene TRBJ2-1; 8 positions agree with TRBD2. Trimming took 4 bases from V and 8 from J; bases not matched to a gene: 5. This CDR3 spans 13 amino acids. In germline, CDR1 is SGHRS, CDR2 YFSETQ.

This clonotype was seen a handful of times. The CDR3 region has the DNA TGCGCCAGCAGCCGGCCAGGAGGGCGAAAAAACGAGTCCGACCAAGACGGGGCCTACGAGCAGTACTTC. Residues: CASSRPGGRKNESDQDGAYEQYF. This chain connects TRBV4-3 to TRBJ2-7, with D possibly matching TRBD2 (6 bases). Per germline, CDR1 LGHNA and CDR2 YSLEER. CDR3 length: 23 residues. The V end was cut by 4 bases, the J end by 2 bases, with 39 bases between.

This clonotype has only a few counts. The chain recombines TRBV27 with TRBJ2-7; 9 nucleotides agree with TRBD1. The CDR3 length is 15 residues. V was pared by 3 bases and J by 0 bases, with 3 bases of the junction left unmatched. The germline gives CDR1 MNHEY, CDR2 SMNVEV (reference sequence). CDR3 bases: TGTGCCAGCAGTTTCGGGACAGGGTTCTCCTACGAGCAGTACTTC. Translating it yields CASSFGTGFSYEQYF.

This clonotype was seen a handful of times. This chain links TRBV7-2 with TRBJ1-1; D not certain. This CDR3 comprises 15 residues. V lost 4 bases and J 6 bases, leaving 18 bases between the germline ends. The germline V gene has CDR1 SGHTA and CDR2 FQGNSA. CDR3 amino acids: CASSSATEIVPEAFF. In nucleotides, the CDR3 is TGTGCCAGCAGCTCAGCCACCGAGATCGTCCCTGAAGCTTTCTTT.

This sequence joins TRBV4-2 and TRBJ2-1; the D is unclear. This CDR3 has 18 residues. The V and J ends lost 5 bases and 5 bases respectively, with 25 bases between them. Per germline, CDR1 LGHNA and CDR2 YNFKEQ. CDR3 region: CASSEAPLGSDSHNEQFF. CDR3 bases: TGTGCCAGCAGCGAAGCCCCGCTCGGGTCCGACTCTCACAATGAGCAGTTCTTC.

This clonotype was seen repeatedly, ten times or more. The V gene is TRBV3-1, the J gene TRBJ2-2; no definite D call. V dropped 6 bases and J dropped 3 bases, with 11 bases sitting between them. The germline V gene encodes CDR1 LGHDT and CDR2 YNNKEL (reference sequence). The CDR3 loop spans 14 amino acids. CDR3 sequence reads: CASSGWKDTGELFF. The CDR3 region has the DNA TGTGCCAGCAGTGGGTGGAAGGACACCGGGGAGCTGTTTTTT.

V usage is TRBV7-6 and J usage is TRBJ2-5, with 11 bases that match TRBD1. V shed 2 bases and J 7 bases; nucleotides not matched to a gene: 9. This CDR3 region has 16 residues. CDR1 is SGHVS and CDR2 is FNYEAQ in the germline V gene. In DNA, the CDR3 is TGTGCCAGCAGCTTAACCCGGACAGGGGGCGCGGGGACCCAGTACTTC. Protein product: CASSLTRTGGAGTQYF.

With respect to this clonotype: Likely a read error: the CDR3 ends without its conserved phenylalanine or tryptophan. Because the CDR3's place on the DNA is in doubt, the DNA is left out and the CDR3 is given as listed by TCRdb. This sequence joins TRBV3-1 and TRBJ2-3; TRBD1, the D gene given by the table, was not confirmed from the DNA. Germline CDR1 reads LGHDT; CDR2 reads YNNKEL (reference sequence). A total of 13 residues make up the CDR3, ends included. The CDR3 loop reads CASSQELCNLWRR.